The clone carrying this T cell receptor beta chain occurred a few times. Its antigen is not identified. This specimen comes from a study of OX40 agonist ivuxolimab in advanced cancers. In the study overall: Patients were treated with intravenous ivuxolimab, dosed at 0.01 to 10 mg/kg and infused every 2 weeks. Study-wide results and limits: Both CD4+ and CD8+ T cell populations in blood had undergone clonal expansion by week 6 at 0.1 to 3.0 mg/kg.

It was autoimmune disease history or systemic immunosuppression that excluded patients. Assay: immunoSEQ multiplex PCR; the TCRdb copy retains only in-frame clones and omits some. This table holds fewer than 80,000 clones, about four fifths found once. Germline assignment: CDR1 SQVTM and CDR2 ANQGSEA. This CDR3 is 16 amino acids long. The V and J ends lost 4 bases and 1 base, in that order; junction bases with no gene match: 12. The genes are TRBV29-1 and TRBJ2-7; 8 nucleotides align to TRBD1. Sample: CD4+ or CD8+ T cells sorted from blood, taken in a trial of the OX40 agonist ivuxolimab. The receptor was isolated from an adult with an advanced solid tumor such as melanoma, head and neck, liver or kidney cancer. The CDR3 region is CSVVVRGLGGSYEQYF. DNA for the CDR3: TGCAGCGTTGTTGTCAGGGGGCTTGGGGGTTCCTACGAGCAGTACTTC.